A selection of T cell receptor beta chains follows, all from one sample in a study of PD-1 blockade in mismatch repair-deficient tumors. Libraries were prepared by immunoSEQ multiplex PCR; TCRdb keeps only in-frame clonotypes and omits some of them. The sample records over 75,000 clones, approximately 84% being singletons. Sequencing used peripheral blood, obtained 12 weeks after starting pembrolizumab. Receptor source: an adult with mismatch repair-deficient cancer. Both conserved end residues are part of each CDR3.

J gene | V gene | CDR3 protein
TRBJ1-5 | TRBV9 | CASSVWWSRESNQPQHF
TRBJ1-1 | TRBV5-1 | CASSYSADTEAFF
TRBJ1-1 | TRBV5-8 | CASSLRTEAFF
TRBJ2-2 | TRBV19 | CASSPLMKRPTGELFF
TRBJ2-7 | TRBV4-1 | CASSHRGGTTFSEQYF
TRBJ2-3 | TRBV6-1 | CASSAPGLAPDTQYF
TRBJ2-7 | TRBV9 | CASSVAGIGNEQYF
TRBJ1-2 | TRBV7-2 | CASSTSGYGYTF
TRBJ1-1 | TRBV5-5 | CASSLSGVEAFF
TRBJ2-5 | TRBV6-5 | CASSGLGQGEETQYF
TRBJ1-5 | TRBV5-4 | CASSRGGPGQPQHF
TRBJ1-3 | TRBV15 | CATSRRDRSTGNTIYF
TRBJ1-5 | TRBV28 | CASIGQGRNNQPQHF
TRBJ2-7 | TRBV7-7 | CASSLAGDSEQYF
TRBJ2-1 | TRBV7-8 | CASSLKVTEQFF
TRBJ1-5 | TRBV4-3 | CASSQVVSRNQPQHF
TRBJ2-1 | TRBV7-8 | CASSLDTHEQFF
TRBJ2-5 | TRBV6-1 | CASSEAGGGVETQYF
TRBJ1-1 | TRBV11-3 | CASSPGTARDTEAFF
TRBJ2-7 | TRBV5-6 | CASSSVNIGGSGEQYF
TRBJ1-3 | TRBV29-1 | CSARPDSGNTIYF